This T cell receptor beta chain stems from a study of blood T cell repertoires in COVID-19. On the study more broadly: Whether acute or convalescent, the COVID-19 samples came from the United States, Italy and Spain. Sources were T cells, B-cell-depleted T cells, or PBMCs; the material itself was cDNA or gDNA.

Donors were grouped by their self-reported clinical history. Original methodology: Researchers report that nucleated cell counts were estimated from reference gene primer amplification. Using immunoSEQ multiplex PCR, the repertoire was profiled, and TCRdb retains in-frame clones only, with some absent. V and J calls plus clone size are reproduced from that table; the DNA served to infer D and trimming. The sample carries about 220,000 clones, about nine tenths recorded once. The CDR3 contains 15 residues. In germline, CDR1 is SGHTA, CDR2 FQGTGA. Trimming left V 5 bases short and J 4 bases short, with 15 bases between.

The sequence was obtained from a woman aged 35 to 49 with acute COVID-19. What was sequenced was PBMCs or T cells enriched from blood (not recorded which). This sequence joins TRBV7-3 and TRBJ2-1; tentatively, D is TRBD1 (6 bases). Here the CDR3 DNA reads TGTGCCAGCAGCCTATCGGTAGGGGGATACAATGAGCAGTTCTTC. Translation: CASSLSVGGYNEQFF.